This TCR beta chain was observed in a study of identical twins. TCRdb reprocessed the 5' RACE reads via MiXCR and lists one record per CDR3 protein. Of 400,000 to 650,000 distinct CDR3 sequences listed, around 20% are singletons. The study, taken as a whole, reports: Analyses of zero insertions could be partly confounded by invariant MAIT and iNKT cells.

This clonotype has a handful of counts. The target antigen is unknown. V lost 5 bases to trimming and J lost 10 bases; unmatched junction nucleotides: 4. The CDR3 is 10 amino acids. CDR1 is DFQATT and CDR2 is SNEGSKA in the germline V gene (reference sequence). This sample also appeared in a second study, on T cells expressing NK-cell markers. That study adds: Seven of the eight sequenced donors were classified as HCMV-seropositive, and one was classified as seronegative.

The J gene is TRBJ1-2, the V gene TRBV20-1, with 7 bases identical to TRBD1. The receptor comes from a woman aged 18-29 years in good health. Sequencing was performed on CD4+ T cells sorted from blood. Written as DNA, the CDR3 is TGCAGTGCTGGGGACAGCCACTACACCTTC. Translated, it gives CSAGDSHYTF.